This TCR beta chain was obtained from a study of blood T cell repertoires in COVID-19. Turning to the study itself: The United States, Italy and Spain supplied acute and convalescent COVID-19 samples. Nucleic acid was either cDNA or gDNA, and it came from T cells, B-cell-depleted T cells, or PBMCs.

The CDR3 spans 14 residues. Per germline, CDR1 MNHEY and CDR2 SVGAGI. V was pared by 5 bases and J by 4 bases, with 14 bases between. Original analysis: For nucleated cells, counts were estimated from reference gene primer amplification. Generated by immunoSEQ multiplex PCR, the TCRdb table keeps only in-frame clones and is missing some. For V, J and clone size, that table is used; D and trimming come from the DNA. In the table there are approximately 200,000 clones, roughly 84% of which are singletons. This receptor was obtained from a woman aged 55-70 years who had recovered from COVID-19. The sequenced sample was peripheral blood. The chain carries TRBV6-5 and TRBJ1-2, with D perhaps TRBD1 (5 bases). This CDR3 reads CASSPDTGPYGYTF. CDR3 in DNA: TGTGCCAGCAGTCCGGACACCGGGCCCTATGGCTACACCTTC.